A selection of T cell receptor beta chains follows, all from one sample in a study of T cell repertoires in cytomegalovirus infection. TCRdb fed the reads into MiXCR, producing one record per CDR3 protein. The sample holds approximately 180,000 distinct CDR3 sequences, roughly a fifth seen once. Input material: PBMCs. These receptors were taken from a human donor in good health (CMV status not recorded). Some clones in this sample may be carry-over from other donors' samples. Each CDR3 is given with its conserved first and last residue. A D gene is named only where the DNA matches it firmly. Some rows have no size entry. The others give once, few or many, or a class for an expanded clone.

j_gene: TRBJ2-2
d_gene: TRBD2
v_gene: TRBV19
abundance: -
CDR3aa: CASVRLASNTGELFF
CDR3nt: TGTGCCAGCGTCAGACTAGCGTCGAACACCGGGGAGCTGTTTTTT

j_gene: TRBJ2-1
d_gene: -
v_gene: TRBV6-4
abundance: once
CDR3aa: CASSDEVGADEQFF
CDR3nt: TGTGCCAGCAGTGACGAAGTGGGTGCGGATGAGCAGTTCTTC

j_gene: TRBJ1-6
d_gene: TRBD1
v_gene: TRBV7-3
abundance: -
CDR3aa: CASSLKGQGADSPLHF
CDR3nt: TGTGCCAGCAGCTTAAAGGGTCAGGGGGCTGATTCACCCCTCCACTTT

j_gene: TRBJ2-1
d_gene: -
v_gene: TRBV19
abundance: -
CDR3aa: CASSIDGKFYNEQFF
CDR3nt: TGTGCCAGTAGTATCGACGGGAAGTTCTACAATGAGCAGTTCTTC

j_gene: TRBJ2-5
d_gene: TRBD1
v_gene: TRBV5-1
abundance: -
CDR3aa: CASSSDRTGETQYF
CDR3nt: TGCGCCAGCAGCTCGGACAGGACGGGAGAGACCCAGTACTTC

j_gene: TRBJ2-1
d_gene: -
v_gene: TRBV19
abundance: -
CDR3aa: CASSMRSGRRDEQFF
CDR3nt: TGTGCCAGTAGTATGAGAAGCGGCCGTCGGGATGAGCAGTTCTTC

j_gene: TRBJ2-5
d_gene: TRBD1
v_gene: TRBV7-8
abundance: many
CDR3aa: CASSRTTGDTETQYF
CDR3nt: TGTGCCAGCAGCAGAACGACAGGGGATACGGAGACCCAGTACTTC

j_gene: TRBJ2-7
d_gene: -
v_gene: TRBV6-2/TRBV6-3
abundance: -
CDR3aa: CASIHVGGVYEQYF
CDR3nt: TGTGCCAGCATTCACGTCGGGGGTGTGTACGAGCAGTACTTC

j_gene: TRBJ1-2
d_gene: TRBD1
v_gene: TRBV20-1
abundance: few
CDR3aa: CSATNRGPDGYTF
CDR3nt: TGCAGTGCGACAAACAGGGGGCCCGATGGCTACACCTTC

j_gene: TRBJ1-1
d_gene: -
v_gene: TRBV11-2
abundance: few
CDR3aa: CASSLEPGAAAEAFF
CDR3nt: TGTGCCAGCAGCTTAGAACCGGGGGCGGCGGCTGAAGCTTTCTTT

j_gene: TRBJ2-7
d_gene: TRBD1
v_gene: TRBV7-2
abundance: few
CDR3aa: CASRLGTGGSYEQYF
CDR3nt: TGTGCCAGCAGGCTTGGGACAGGGGGCTCCTACGAGCAGTACTTC

j_gene: TRBJ1-1
d_gene: -
v_gene: TRBV7-2
abundance: many
CDR3aa: CASSLAWGNTEAFF
CDR3nt: TGTGCCAGCAGCTTAGCCTGGGGGAACACTGAAGCTTTCTTT

j_gene: TRBJ2-5
d_gene: -
v_gene: TRBV12-3/TRBV12-4
abundance: few
CDR3aa: CASSFTAGETQYF
CDR3nt: TGTGCCAGCAGTTTCACAGCCGGGGAGACCCAGTACTTC

j_gene: TRBJ2-3
d_gene: -
v_gene: TRBV7-9
abundance: many
CDR3aa: CASSLAGADTQYF
CDR3nt: TGTGCCAGCAGCTTAGCGGGAGCAGATACGCAGTATTTT

j_gene: TRBJ2-2
d_gene: -
v_gene: TRBV6-5
abundance: -
CDR3aa: CASRLAPGELFF
CDR3nt: TGTGCCAGCAGACTAGCACCCGGGGAGCTGTTTTTT

j_gene: TRBJ2-5
d_gene: TRBD2
v_gene: TRBV7-9
abundance: many
CDR3aa: CASSLLLAGEQETQYF
CDR3nt: TGTGCCAGCAGCTTATTACTAGCGGGAGAACAAGAGACCCAGTACTTC

j_gene: TRBJ1-1
d_gene: -
v_gene: TRBV12-3/TRBV12-4
abundance: many
CDR3aa: CASSLKYEAFF
CDR3nt: TGTGCCAGCAGTTTAAAGTATGAAGCTTTCTTT

j_gene: TRBJ2-1
d_gene: -
v_gene: TRBV28
abundance: many
CDR3aa: CASSLFGLHISSYNEQFF
CDR3nt: TGTGCCAGCAGTTTATTTGGACTCCATATCAGCTCCTACAATGAGCAGTTCTTC

j_gene: TRBJ2-7
d_gene: -
v_gene: TRBV9
abundance: few
CDR3aa: CASSPTWKSYEQYF
CDR3nt: TGTGCCAGCAGCCCTACCTGGAAGAGCTACGAGCAGTACTTC

j_gene: TRBJ1-1
d_gene: -
v_gene: TRBV12-5
abundance: -
CDR3aa: CASGPGHRIMNTEAFF
CDR3nt: TGTGCTAGTGGTCCGGGACACAGGATCATGAACACTGAAGCTTTCTTT

j_gene: TRBJ2-5
d_gene: -
v_gene: TRBV2
abundance: few
CDR3aa: CASSDRGETQYF
CDR3nt: TGTGCCAGCAGTGACAGGGGAGAGACCCAGTACTTC

j_gene: TRBJ1-5
d_gene: -
v_gene: TRBV27
abundance: few
CDR3aa: CASSLGLGYSNQPQHF
CDR3nt: TGTGCCAGCAGTTTAGGCCTGGGTTATAGCAATCAGCCCCAGCATTTT

j_gene: TRBJ1-5
d_gene: TRBD1
v_gene: TRBV2
abundance: -
CDR3aa: CAAKWDRQGPQHF
CDR3nt: TGTGCCGCCAAGTGGGACAGACAAGGGCCCCAGCATTTT

j_gene: TRBJ1-1
d_gene: TRBD1
v_gene: TRBV7-2
abundance: many
CDR3aa: CASSLAPGQGPGAFF
CDR3nt: TGTGCCAGCAGCTTAGCGCCGGGACAGGGACCTGGTGCTTTCTTT

j_gene: TRBJ2-3
d_gene: -
v_gene: TRBV7-3
abundance: few
CDR3aa: CASSLRSAGLIADTQYF
CDR3nt: TGTGCCAGCAGCTTAAGGTCGGCAGGGTTGATCGCAGATACGCAGTATTTT

j_gene: TRBJ1-2
d_gene: -
v_gene: TRBV7-9
abundance: few
CDR3aa: CASSYRLRQTFYGYTF
CDR3nt: TGTGCCAGCAGCTACCGTTTGAGGCAGACCTTCTATGGCTACACCTTC

j_gene: TRBJ2-5
d_gene: -
v_gene: TRBV28
abundance: few
CDR3aa: CASSPGGAPRKETQYF
CDR3nt: TGTGCCAGCAGCCCCGGGGGTGCCCCGCGGAAAGAGACCCAGTACTTC

j_gene: TRBJ2-1
d_gene: TRBD2
v_gene: TRBV6-2/TRBV6-3
abundance: many
CDR3aa: CASNGLANNEQFF
CDR3nt: TGTGCCAGCAACGGACTAGCGAACAATGAGCAGTTCTTC

j_gene: TRBJ2-5
d_gene: TRBD1
v_gene: TRBV5-4
abundance: -
CDR3aa: CASSEPGQNPRGF
CDR3nt: TGTGCCAGCAGCGAACCGGGACAGAATCCTAGAGGCTTC

j_gene: TRBJ1-2
d_gene: -
v_gene: TRBV29-1
abundance: -
CDR3aa: CSVERGLGGYTF
CDR3nt: TGCAGCGTTGAAAGAGGGCTCGGTGGCTACACCTTC

j_gene: TRBJ1-2
d_gene: -
v_gene: TRBV19
abundance: -
CDR3aa: CASSTRDGNYGYTF
CDR3nt: TGTGCCAGTAGTACCCGGGACGGTAACTATGGCTACACCTTC

j_gene: TRBJ2-1
d_gene: -
v_gene: TRBV6-2/TRBV6-3
abundance: many
CDR3aa: CASSYNNEQFF
CDR3nt: TGTGCCAGCAGTTACAATAATGAGCAGTTCTTC

j_gene: TRBJ2-3
d_gene: TRBD1
v_gene: TRBV7-8
abundance: many
CDR3aa: CASSLVVGQVSTDTQYF
CDR3nt: TGTGCCAGCAGCTTAGTGGTCGGACAGGTTAGCACAGATACGCAGTATTTT